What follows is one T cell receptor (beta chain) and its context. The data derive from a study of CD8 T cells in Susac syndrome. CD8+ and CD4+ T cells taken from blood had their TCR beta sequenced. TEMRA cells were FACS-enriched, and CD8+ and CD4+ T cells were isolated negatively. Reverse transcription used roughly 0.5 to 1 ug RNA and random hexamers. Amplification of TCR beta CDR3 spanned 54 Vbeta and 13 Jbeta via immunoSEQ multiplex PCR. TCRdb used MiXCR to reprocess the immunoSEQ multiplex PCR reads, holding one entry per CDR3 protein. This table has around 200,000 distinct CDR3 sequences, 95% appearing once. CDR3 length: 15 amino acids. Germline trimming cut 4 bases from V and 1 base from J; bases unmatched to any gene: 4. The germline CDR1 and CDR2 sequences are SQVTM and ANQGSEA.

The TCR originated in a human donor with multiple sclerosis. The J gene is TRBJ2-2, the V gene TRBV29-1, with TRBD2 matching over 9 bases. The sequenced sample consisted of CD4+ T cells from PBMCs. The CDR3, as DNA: TGCAGCGTTGTAGCGGGGGCCCGGAACACCGGGGAGCTGTTTTTT. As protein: CSVVAGARNTGELFF.